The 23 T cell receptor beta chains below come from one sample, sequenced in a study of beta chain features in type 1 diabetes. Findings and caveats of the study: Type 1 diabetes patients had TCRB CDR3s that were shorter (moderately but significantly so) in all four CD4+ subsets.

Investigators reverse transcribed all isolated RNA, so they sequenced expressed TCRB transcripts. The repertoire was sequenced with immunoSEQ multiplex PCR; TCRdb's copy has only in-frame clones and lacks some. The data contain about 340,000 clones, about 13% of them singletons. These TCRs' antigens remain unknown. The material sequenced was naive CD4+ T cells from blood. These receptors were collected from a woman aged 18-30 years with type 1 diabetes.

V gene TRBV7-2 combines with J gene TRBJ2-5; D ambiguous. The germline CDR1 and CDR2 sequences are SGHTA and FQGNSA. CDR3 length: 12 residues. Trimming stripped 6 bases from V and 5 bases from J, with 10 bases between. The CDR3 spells CASRQSSETQYF. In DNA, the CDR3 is TGTGCCAGCAGACAATCATCGGAGACCCAGTACTTC.

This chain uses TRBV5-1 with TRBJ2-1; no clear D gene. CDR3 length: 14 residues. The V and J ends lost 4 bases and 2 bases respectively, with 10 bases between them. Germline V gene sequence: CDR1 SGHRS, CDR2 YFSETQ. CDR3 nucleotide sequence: TGCGCCAGCAGCAGTTCGGAGACCTACAATGAGCAGTTCTTC. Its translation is CASSSSETYNEQFF.

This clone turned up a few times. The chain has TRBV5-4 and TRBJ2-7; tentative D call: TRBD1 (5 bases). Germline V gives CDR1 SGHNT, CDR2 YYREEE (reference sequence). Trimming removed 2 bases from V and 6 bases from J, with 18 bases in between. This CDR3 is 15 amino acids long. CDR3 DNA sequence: TGTGCCAGCAGCTTCTCCCGGACAAATCATGGCGAGCAGTACTTC. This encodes CASSFSRTNHGEQYF.

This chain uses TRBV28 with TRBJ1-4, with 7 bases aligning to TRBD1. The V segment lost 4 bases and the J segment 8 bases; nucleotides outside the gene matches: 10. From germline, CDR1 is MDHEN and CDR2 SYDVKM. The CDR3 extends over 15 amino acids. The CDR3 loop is CASSYVGQRGEKLFF. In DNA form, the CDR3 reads TGTGCCAGCAGTTATGTGGGACAGCGTGGCGAAAAACTGTTTTTT. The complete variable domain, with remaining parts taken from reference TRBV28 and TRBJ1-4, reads DVKVTQSSRYLVKRTGEKVFLECVQDMDHENMFWYRQDPGLGLRLIYFSYDVKMKEKGDIPEGYSVSREKKERFSLILESASTNQTSMYLCASSYVGQRGEKLFFGSGTQLSVL.

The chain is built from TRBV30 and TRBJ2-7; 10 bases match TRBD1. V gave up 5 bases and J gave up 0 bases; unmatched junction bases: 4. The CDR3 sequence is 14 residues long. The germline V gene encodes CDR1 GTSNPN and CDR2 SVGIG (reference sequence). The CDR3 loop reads CAWRDRGSSYEQYF. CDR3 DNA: TGTGCCTGGCGGGACAGGGGCTCCTCCTACGAGCAGTACTTC.

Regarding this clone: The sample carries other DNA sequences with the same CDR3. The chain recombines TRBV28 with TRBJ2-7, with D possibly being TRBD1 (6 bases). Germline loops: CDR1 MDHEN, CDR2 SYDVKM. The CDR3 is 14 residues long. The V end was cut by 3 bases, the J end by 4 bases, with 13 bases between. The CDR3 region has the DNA TGTGCCAGCAGTTTGAGGGGGATTTCGTACGAGCAGTACTTC. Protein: CASSLRGISYEQYF. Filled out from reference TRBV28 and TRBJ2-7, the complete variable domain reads DVKVTQSSRYLVKRTGEKVFLECVQDMDHENMFWYRQDPGLGLRLIYFSYDVKMKEKGDIPEGYSVSREKKERFSLILESASTNQTSMYLCASSLRGISYEQYFGPGTRLTVT.

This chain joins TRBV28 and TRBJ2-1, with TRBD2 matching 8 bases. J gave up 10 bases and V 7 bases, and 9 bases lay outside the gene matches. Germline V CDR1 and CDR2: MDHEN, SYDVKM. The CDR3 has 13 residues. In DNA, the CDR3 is TGTGCCAGCAACGGGGGGGGGACCGGAGAGCAGTTCTTC. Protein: CASNGGGTGEQFF. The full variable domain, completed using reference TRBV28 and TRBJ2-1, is DVKVTQSSRYLVKRTGEKVFLECVQDMDHENMFWYRQDPGLGLRLIYFSYDVKMKEKGDIPEGYSVSREKKERFSLILESASTNQTSMYLCASNGGGTGEQFFGPGTRLTVL.

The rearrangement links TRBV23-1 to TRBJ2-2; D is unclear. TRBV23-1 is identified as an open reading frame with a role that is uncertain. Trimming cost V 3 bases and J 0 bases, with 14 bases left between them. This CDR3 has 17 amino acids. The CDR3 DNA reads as TGCGCCAGCAGTCACTATGAAAGAGCCGCGAACACCGGGGAGCTGTTTTTT. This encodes CASSHYERAANTGELFF.

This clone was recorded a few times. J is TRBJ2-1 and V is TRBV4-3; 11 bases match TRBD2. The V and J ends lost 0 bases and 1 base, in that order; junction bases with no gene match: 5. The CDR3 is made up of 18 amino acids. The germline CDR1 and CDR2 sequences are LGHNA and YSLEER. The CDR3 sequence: CASSQEATSGNSYNEQFF. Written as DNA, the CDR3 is TGCGCCAGCAGCCAAGAAGCGACTAGCGGGAATTCCTACAATGAGCAGTTCTTC.

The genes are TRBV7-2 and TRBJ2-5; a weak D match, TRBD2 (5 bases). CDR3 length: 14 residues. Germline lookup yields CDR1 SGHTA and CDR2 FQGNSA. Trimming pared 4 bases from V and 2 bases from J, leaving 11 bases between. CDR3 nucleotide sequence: TGTGCCAGCAGCTCCAACCCGGGACAAGAGACCCAGTACTTC. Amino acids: CASSSNPGQETQYF.

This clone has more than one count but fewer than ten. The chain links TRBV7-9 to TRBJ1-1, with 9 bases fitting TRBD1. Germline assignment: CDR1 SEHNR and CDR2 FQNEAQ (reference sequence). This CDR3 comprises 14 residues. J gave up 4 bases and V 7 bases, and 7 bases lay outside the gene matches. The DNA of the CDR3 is TGTGCCAGCACGACACAGGGGGCATTCACTGAAGCTTTCTTT. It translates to CASTTQGAFTEAFF.

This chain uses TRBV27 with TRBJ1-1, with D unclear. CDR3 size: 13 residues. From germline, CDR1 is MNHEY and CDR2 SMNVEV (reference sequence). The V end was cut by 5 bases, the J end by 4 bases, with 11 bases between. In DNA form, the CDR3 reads TGTGCCAGCAGTCCGCGGGAAGGCACTGAAGCTTTCTTT. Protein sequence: CASSPREGTEAFF.

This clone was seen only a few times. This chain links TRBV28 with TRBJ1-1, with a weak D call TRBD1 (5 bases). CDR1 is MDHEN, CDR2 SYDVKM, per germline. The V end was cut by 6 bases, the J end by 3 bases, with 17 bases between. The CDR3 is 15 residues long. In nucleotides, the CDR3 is TGTGCCAGCAGCACTTCCGCGGGGGGACACACTGAAGCTTTCTTT. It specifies CASSTSAGGHTEAFF.

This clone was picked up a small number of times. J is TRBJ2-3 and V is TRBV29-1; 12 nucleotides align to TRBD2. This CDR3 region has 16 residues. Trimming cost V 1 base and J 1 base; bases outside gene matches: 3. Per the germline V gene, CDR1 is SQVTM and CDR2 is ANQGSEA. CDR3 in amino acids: CSVEVLAGGGTDTQYF. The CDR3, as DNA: TGCAGCGTTGAAGTCCTAGCGGGAGGGGGCACAGATACGCAGTATTTT.

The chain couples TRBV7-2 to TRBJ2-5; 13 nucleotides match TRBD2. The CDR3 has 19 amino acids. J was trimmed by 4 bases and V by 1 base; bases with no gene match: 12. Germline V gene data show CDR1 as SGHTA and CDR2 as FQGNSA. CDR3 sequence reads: CASSLVRQTSGRRRETQYF. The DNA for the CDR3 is TGTGCCAGCAGCTTAGTTCGCCAGACTAGCGGGAGGAGGCGAGAGACCCAGTACTTC.

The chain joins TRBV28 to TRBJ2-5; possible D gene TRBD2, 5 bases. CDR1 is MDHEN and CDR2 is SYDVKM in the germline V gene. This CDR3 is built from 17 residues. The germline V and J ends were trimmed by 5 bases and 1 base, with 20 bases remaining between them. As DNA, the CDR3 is TGTGCCAGCAGTCCCGCCGGGAAGCGACTACGCCAAGAGACCCAGTACTTC. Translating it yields CASSPAGKRLRQETQYF. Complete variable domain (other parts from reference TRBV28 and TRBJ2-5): DVKVTQSSRYLVKRTGEKVFLECVQDMDHENMFWYRQDPGLGLRLIYFSYDVKMKEKGDIPEGYSVSREKKERFSLILESASTNQTSMYLCASSPAGKRLRQETQYFGPGTRLLVL.

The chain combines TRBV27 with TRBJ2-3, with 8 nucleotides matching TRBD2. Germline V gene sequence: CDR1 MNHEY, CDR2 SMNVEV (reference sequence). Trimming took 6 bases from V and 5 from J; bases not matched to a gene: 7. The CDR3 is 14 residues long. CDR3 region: CASSWVLAGDTQYF. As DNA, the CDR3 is TGTGCCAGCAGCTGGGTGCTAGCGGGAGATACGCAGTATTTT.

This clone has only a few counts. CDR3 region: CAIGLAEADTQYF. For the CDR3, the DNA is TGTGCCATTGGACTAGCGGAGGCAGATACGCAGTATTTT. This chain links TRBV10-3 with TRBJ2-3; 10 nucleotides align to TRBD2. In germline, CDR1 is ENHRY, CDR2 SYGVKD. The J segment lost 4 bases and the V segment lost 9 bases, leaving 4 bases of the junction unmatched. This CDR3 contains 13 residues.

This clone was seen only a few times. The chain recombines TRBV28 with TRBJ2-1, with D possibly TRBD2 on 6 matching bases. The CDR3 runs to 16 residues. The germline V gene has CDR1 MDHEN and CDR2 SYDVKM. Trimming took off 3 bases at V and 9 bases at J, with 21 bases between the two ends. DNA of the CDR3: TGTGCCAGCAGTTTGAGTAGGGCGGGGTGGCGGATTGAGCAGTTCTTC. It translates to CASSLSRAGWRIEQFF. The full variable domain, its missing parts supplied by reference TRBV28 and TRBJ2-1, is DVKVTQSSRYLVKRTGEKVFLECVQDMDHENMFWYRQDPGLGLRLIYFSYDVKMKEKGDIPEGYSVSREKKERFSLILESASTNQTSMYLCASSLSRAGWRIEQFFGPGTRLTVL.

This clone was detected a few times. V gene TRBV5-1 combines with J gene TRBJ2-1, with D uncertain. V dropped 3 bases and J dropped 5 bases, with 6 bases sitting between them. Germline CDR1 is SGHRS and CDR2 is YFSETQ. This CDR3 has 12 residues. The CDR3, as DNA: TGCGCCAGCAGCTCTCTACACAATGAGCAGTTCTTC. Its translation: CASSSLHNEQFF.

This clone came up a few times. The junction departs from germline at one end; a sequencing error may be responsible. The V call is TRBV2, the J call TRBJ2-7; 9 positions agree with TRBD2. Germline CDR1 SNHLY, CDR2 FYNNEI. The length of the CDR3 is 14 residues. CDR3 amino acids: CASRTGTSSTSQNF. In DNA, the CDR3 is TGTGCCAGCAGGACCGGGACTAGCTCTACGAGTCAGAACTTC.

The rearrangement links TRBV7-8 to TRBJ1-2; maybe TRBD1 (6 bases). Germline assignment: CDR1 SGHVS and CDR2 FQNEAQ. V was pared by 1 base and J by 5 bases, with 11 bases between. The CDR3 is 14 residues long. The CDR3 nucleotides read TGTGCCAGCAGCTTAGACAGGGTTGGGTATGGCTACACCTTC. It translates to CASSLDRVGYGYTF. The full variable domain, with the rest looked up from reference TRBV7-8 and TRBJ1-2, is GAGVSQSPRYKVAKRGQDVALRCDPISGHVSLFWYQQALGQGPEFLTYFQNEAQLDKSGLPSDRFFAERPEGSVSTLKIQRTQQEDSAVYLCASSLDRVGYGYTFGSGTRLTVV.

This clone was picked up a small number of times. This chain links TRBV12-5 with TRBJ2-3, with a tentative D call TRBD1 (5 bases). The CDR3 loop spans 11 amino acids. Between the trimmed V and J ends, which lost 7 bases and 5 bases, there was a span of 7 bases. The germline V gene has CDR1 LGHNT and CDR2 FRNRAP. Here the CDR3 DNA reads TGTGCTAGTGTAAGGGGAGATACGCAGTATTTT. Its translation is CASVRGDTQYF.